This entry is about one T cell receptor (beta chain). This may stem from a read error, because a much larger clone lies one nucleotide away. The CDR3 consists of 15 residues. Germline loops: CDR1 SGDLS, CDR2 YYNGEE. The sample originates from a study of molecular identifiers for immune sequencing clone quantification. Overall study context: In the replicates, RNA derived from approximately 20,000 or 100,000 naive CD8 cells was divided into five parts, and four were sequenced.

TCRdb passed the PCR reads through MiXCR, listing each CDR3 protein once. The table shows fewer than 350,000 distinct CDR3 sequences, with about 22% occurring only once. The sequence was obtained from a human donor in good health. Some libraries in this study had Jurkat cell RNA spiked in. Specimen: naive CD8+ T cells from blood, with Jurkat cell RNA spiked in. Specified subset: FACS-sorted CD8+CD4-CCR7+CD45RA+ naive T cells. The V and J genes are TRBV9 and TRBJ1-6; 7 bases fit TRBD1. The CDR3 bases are TGTGCCAGCAGATCCGGGGTAGGGGGCGATTCACCCCCCCACTTT. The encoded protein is CASRSGVGGDSPPHF.